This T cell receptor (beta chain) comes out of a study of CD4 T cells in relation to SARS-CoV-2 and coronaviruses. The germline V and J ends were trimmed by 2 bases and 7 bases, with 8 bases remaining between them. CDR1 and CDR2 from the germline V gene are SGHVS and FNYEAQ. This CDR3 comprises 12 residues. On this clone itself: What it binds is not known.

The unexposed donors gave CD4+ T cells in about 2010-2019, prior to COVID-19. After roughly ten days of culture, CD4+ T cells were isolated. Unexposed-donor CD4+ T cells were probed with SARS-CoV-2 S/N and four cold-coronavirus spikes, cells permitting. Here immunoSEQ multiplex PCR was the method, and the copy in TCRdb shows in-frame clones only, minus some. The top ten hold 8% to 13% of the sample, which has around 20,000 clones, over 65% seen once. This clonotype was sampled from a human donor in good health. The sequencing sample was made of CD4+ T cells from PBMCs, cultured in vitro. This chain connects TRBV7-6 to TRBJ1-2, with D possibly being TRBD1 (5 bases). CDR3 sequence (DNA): TGTGCCAGCAGCTTACAGGGTTTTGGCTACACCTTC. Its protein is CASSLQGFGYTF. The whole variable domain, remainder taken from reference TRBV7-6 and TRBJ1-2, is GAGVSQSPRYKVTKRGQDVALRCDPISGHVSLYWYRQALGQGPEFLTYFNYEAQQDKSGLPNDRFSAERPEGSISTLTIQRTEQRDSAMYRCASSLQGFGYTFGSGTRLTVV.